Below are 21 T cell receptor beta chains sequenced from a single sample in a study of T cells in Graves' hyperthyroidism and ophthalmopathy. TCR beta CDR3 regions were amplified from RNA. TCR CDR3 underwent first-round RT-PCR with the HTBI primer set. Each CDR3 protein is one row after TCRdb ran MiXCR on the multiplex PCR reads. The sample has 750,000 to 900,000 distinct CDR3 sequences; roughly 37% are singletons. Material: blood. The receptors here all came from a man aged 18-30 years with Graves' hyperthyroidism.

The V and J genes are TRBV7-2 and TRBJ2-5, with D possibly being TRBD2 (5 bases). V was trimmed by 6 bases and J by 10 bases, leaving 24 bases between them. The CDR3 loop spans 15 amino acids. Germline CDR1 reads SGHTA; CDR2 reads FQGNSA. This CDR3 is CASSEGRLSFVDQYF. The CDR3 DNA reads TGTGCCAGCAGTGAGGGTCGACTGTCCTTCGTGGACCAGTACTTC.

V usage is TRBV7-2 and J usage is TRBJ2-5, with D possibly matching TRBD2 (5 bases). The CDR3 runs 14 residues. V lost 6 bases and J lost 5, with 16 bases in between. The germline CDR1 and CDR2 sequences are SGHTA and FQGNSA. CDR3 DNA sequence: TGTGCCAGCAGTGAAGTGCGGGCGGTGGAGACCCAGTACTTC. Amino acid sequence: CASSEVRAVETQYF.

This rearrangement joins TRBV9 to TRBJ1-5, with no clear D. The CDR3 consists of 18 residues. Trimming stripped 6 bases from V and 0 bases from J, with 22 bases between. CDR1 is SGDLS and CDR2 is YYNGEE in the germline V gene. CDR3 DNA: TGTGCCAGCACCACCGAGGGAGGAGGCCAGTATAGCAATCAGCCCCAGCATTTT. Protein: CASTTEGGGQYSNQPQHF. The whole variable domain, remainder taken from reference TRBV9 and TRBJ1-5, is DSGVTQTPKHLITATGQRVTLRCSPRSGDLSVYWYQQSLDQGLQFLIQYYNGEERAKGNILERFSAQQFPDLHSELNLSSLELGDSALYFCASTTEGGGQYSNQPQHFGDGTRLSIL.

This chain joins TRBV20-1 and TRBJ2-2; 9 bases fit TRBD2. This CDR3 spans 16 amino acids. With 1 base clipped from V and 4 bases from J, the junction kept 7 bases outside the gene matches. CDR1 and CDR2 (germline): DFQATT, SNEGSKA (reference sequence). CDR3 coding DNA: TGCAGTGCTAGAGTTGCGCGGGAGGGGGTCACCGGGGAGCTGTTTTTT. Encoded protein: CSARVAREGVTGELFF.

This clonotype was recorded at least ten times. The rearrangement joins TRBV11-2 to TRBJ1-6; no clear D gene. V dropped 5 bases and J dropped 14 bases, with 10 bases sitting between them. The germline V gene has CDR1 SGHAT and CDR2 FQNNGV. This CDR3 region has 11 residues. The DNA for the CDR3 is TGTGCCAGCAGCACCCATAGCACCCTCCACTTT. Encoded protein: CASSTHSTLHF. Drawing the rest from reference TRBV11-2 and TRBJ1-6, the complete variable domain is EAGVAQSPRYKIIEKRQSVAFWCNPISGHATLYWYQQILGQGPKLLIQFQNNGVVDDSQLPKDRFSAERLKGVDSTLKIQPAKLEDSAVYLCASSTHSTLHFGNGTRLTVT.

This clonotype came up once. Just one base apart from a much larger clone, this may be a read error. J is TRBJ1-1 and V is TRBV7-9; D might be TRBD1 (5 bases). The CDR3 runs to 12 residues. Germline CDR1 SEHNR, CDR2 FQNEAQ (reference sequence). The CDR3 protein is CTSSLGEAEAFF. The CDR3 bases are TGTACCAGCAGCTTAGGGGAAGCTGAAGCTTTCTTT.

This chain uses TRBV11-2 with TRBJ2-5; D is unclear. The CDR3 totals 16 residues. V was pared by 0 bases and J by 0 bases, with 11 bases between. Per germline, CDR1 SGHAT and CDR2 FQNNGV. The CDR3 here is CASSLEVPWNQETQYF. CDR3 DNA: TGTGCCAGCAGCTTAGAGGTACCCTGGAACCAAGAGACCCAGTACTTC. The complete variable domain, with remaining parts taken from reference TRBV11-2 and TRBJ2-5, reads EAGVAQSPRYKIIEKRQSVAFWCNPISGHATLYWYQQILGQGPKLLIQFQNNGVVDDSQLPKDRFSAERLKGVDSTLKIQPAKLEDSAVYLCASSLEVPWNQETQYFGPGTRLLVL.

This clonotype has a count of ten or more. The chain has TRBV2 and TRBJ2-2; D uncertain. CDR1 and CDR2 from the germline V gene are SNHLY and FYNNEI. The CDR3 has 13 amino acids. The V gene lost 8 bases and the J gene lost 4 bases, with 11 bases spanning the gap. The CDR3 reads CASSLVPTGELFF. As DNA, the CDR3 is TGTGCCAGCTCGCTAGTCCCCACCGGGGAGCTGTTTTTT.

This chain connects TRBV3-1 to TRBJ1-5, with a possible D match to TRBD1 (5 bases). The V and J ends lost 2 bases and 6 bases respectively, with 17 bases between them. Germline V gene sequence: CDR1 LGHDT, CDR2 YNNKEL (reference sequence). This CDR3 spans 16 amino acids. For the CDR3, the DNA is TGTGCCAGCAGCCAAAGGGGCGCGGGCGGCGGTCAGCCCCAGCATTTT. Amino acids: CASSQRGAGGGQPQHF. Supplemented by reference TRBV3-1 and TRBJ1-5, the full variable domain reads DTAVSQTPKYLVTQMGNDKSIKCEQNLGHDTMYWYKQDSKKFLKIMFSYNNKELIINETVPNRFSPKSPDKAHLNLHINSLELGDSAVYFCASSQRGAGGGQPQHFGDGTRLSIL.

This rearrangement joins TRBV5-1 to TRBJ2-5; D is ambiguous. The CDR3 is made up of 14 amino acids. CDR1 is SGHRS, CDR2 YFSETQ, per germline. V lost 3 bases, J lost 3 bases, and 12 bases lay in between. The CDR3 DNA reads TGCGCCAGCAGCTCTCCAGATGAGGAAGAGACCCAGTACTTC. It is translated as CASSSPDEEETQYF.

This clonotype was recorded at least ten times. The chain recombines TRBV29-1 with TRBJ2-7; unclear D gene. Looked up from germline, CDR1 is SQVTM and CDR2 is ANQGSEA. This CDR3 has 11 amino acids. Trimming removed 2 bases from V and 6 bases from J, with 8 bases in between. The CDR3 region is CSVEKGSEQYF. The CDR3 DNA reads TGCAGCGTTGAAAAAGGGTCCGAGCAGTACTTC.

The J gene is TRBJ1-6, the V gene TRBV25-1, with 9 bases lining up with TRBD1. From germline, CDR1 is MGHDK and CDR2 SYGVNS. CDR3 length: 14 amino acids. V dropped 6 bases and J dropped 10; count of bases not matched to a gene: 7. CDR3 region: CASRPGTGWSPLHF. CDR3 DNA sequence: TGTGCCAGCAGACCCGGGACAGGGTGGTCACCCCTCCACTTT.

To note about this clonotype: Germline is not matched at one junction end, which may reflect a read error. V is TRBV29-1 and J is TRBJ2-5, with 7 bases matching TRBD2. CDR3 length equals 12 residues. Looked up from germline, CDR1 is SQVTM and CDR2 is ANQGSEA. The CDR3 DNA reads TGCAGCGTTGAACAGCGGGAAGAGGCCCAGTACTTC. Residues: CSVEQREEAQYF.

V usage is TRBV25-1 and J usage is TRBJ2-5; D possibly matches TRBD1 or TRBD2 (5 bases each). There are 15 residues in the CDR3. Germline V gives CDR1 MGHDK, CDR2 SYGVNS. Trimming stripped 5 bases from V and 1 base from J, with 14 bases between. The CDR3 here is CASSYSYGAQETQYF. Written as DNA, the CDR3 is TGTGCCAGCAGTTACTCGTACGGGGCCCAAGAGACCCAGTACTTC.

Of note for this clonotype: Its ends do not fully match the called genes, so a read error is possible. The chain links TRBV5-1 to TRBJ2-6; possibly TRBD1 or TRBD2 for D (6 bases each). This CDR3 contains 13 residues. Per germline, CDR1 SGHRS and CDR2 YFSETQ. The chain's CDR3 is CASSLRGQGTEAF. The CDR3 coding sequence is TGCGCCAGCAGCTTACGGGGGCAGGGGACTGAAGCTTTC.

The rearrangement links TRBV29-1 to TRBJ1-1, with D possibly matching TRBD1 (5 bases). The germline gives CDR1 SQVTM, CDR2 ANQGSEA. The CDR3 totals 11 residues. V lost 7 bases and J 3 bases, leaving 9 bases between the germline ends. The CDR3 nucleotides are TGCAGCGAGGCCAGGGACACTGAAGCTTTCTTT. Its protein is CSEARDTEAFF.

This clonotype has a handful of counts. V usage is TRBV4-3 and J usage is TRBJ1-1; D is undetermined. The V end was cut by 2 bases, the J end by 5 bases, with 12 bases between. The germline V gene has CDR1 LGHNA and CDR2 YSLEER. The CDR3 has 14 residues. The CDR3 nucleotides are TGCGCCAGCAGCCAATATGAGGTCGGAACTGAAGCTTTCTTT. It codes for CASSQYEVGTEAFF.

This clonotype was seen a few times. The CDR3 DNA reads TGCGCCAGCAGCTTAGGGCTGGACGGCTCCTACGAGCAGTACTTC. Residues: CASSLGLDGSYEQYF. V and J are TRBV5-1 and TRBJ2-7; no firm D call. V lost 2 bases and J 0 bases, leaving 12 bases between the germline ends. CDR3 length: 15 amino acids. Germline V gene lookup returns CDR1 SGHRS and CDR2 YFSETQ. Together with reference TRBV5-1 and TRBJ2-7, the CDR3 gives the full variable domain: KAGVTQTPRYLIKTRGQQVTLSCSPISGHRSVSWYQQTPGQGLQFLFEYFSETQRNKGNFPGRFSGRQFSNSRSEMNVSTLELGDSALYLCASSLGLDGSYEQYFGPGTRLTVT.

The sample holds a few counts of this clonotype. This sequence joins TRBV29-1 and TRBJ2-3; 12 nucleotides line up with TRBD2. From germline, CDR1 is SQVTM and CDR2 ANQGSEA. The trim removed 4 bases at V and 4 bases at J, leaving 6 bases unmatched. There are 15 residues in the CDR3. CDR3 protein: CSVGRLAGDPDTQYF. Here the CDR3 DNA reads TGCAGCGTTGGCAGACTAGCGGGAGATCCAGATACGCAGTATTTT.

The rearrangement uses TRBV18 and TRBJ1-1, with D unclear. The V end lost 3 bases, the J end lost 9 bases, and 11 bases lay between the germline ends. Germline V gene lookup returns CDR1 KGHSH and CDR2 LQKENI. The CDR3 sequence is 12 residues long. CDR3 residues: CASSPMTDQAFF. The CDR3, as DNA: TGTGCCAGCTCACCGATGACGGATCAAGCTTTCTTT.

This clonotype has at least ten counts. V usage is TRBV29-1 and J usage is TRBJ2-7, with TRBD1 matching 8 bases. The V gene end was trimmed by 6 bases and the J gene end by 6 bases; junction bases not matched to a gene: 16. This CDR3 is built from 15 residues. The germline V gene has CDR1 SQVTM and CDR2 ANQGSEA. CDR3 nucleotides: TGCAGCGTACGGCTTATGACAGGGGATCCTGGCGAGCAGTACTTC. It encodes CSVRLMTGDPGEQYF.